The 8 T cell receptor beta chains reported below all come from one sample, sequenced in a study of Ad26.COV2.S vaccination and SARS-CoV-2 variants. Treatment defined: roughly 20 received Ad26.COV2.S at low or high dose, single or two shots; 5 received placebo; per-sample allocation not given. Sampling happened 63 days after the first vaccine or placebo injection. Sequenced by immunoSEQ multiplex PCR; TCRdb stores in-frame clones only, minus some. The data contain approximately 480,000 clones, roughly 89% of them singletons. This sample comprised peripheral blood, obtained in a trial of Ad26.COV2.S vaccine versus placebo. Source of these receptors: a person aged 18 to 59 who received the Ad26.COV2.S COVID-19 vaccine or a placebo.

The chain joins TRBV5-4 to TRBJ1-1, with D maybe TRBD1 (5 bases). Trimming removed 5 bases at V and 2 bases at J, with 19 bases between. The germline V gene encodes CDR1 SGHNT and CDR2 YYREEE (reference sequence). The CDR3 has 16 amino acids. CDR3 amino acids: CASSPPRGGLNTEAFF. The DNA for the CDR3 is TGTGCCAGCAGTCCACCTCGGGGGGGATTAAACACTGAAGCTTTCTTT.

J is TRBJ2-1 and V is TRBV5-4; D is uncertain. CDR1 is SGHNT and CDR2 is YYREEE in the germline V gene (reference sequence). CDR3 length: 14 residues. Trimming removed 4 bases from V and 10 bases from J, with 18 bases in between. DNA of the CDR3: TGTGCCAGCAGCGCAAGGACCCGGGCCTTCGAGCAGTTCTTC. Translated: CASSARTRAFEQFF.

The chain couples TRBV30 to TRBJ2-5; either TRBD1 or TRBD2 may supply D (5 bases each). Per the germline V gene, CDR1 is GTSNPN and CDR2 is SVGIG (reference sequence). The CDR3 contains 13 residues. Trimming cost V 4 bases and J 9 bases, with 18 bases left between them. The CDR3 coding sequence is TGTGCCTGGAAGGAAGGAGTATTGGGGGCCCAGTACTTC. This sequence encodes CAWKEGVLGAQYF.

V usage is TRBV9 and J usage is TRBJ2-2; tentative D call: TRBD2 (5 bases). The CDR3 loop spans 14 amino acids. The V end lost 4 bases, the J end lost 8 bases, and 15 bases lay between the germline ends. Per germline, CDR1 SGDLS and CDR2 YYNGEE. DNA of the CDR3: TGTGCCAGCAGCTTCGGACTCATAGGTGGGGAGCTGTTTTTT. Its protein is CASSFGLIGGELFF.

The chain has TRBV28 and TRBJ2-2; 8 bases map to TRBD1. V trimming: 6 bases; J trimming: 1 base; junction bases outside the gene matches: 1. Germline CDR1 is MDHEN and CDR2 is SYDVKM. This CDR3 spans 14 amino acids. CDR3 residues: CASRDRGNTGELFF. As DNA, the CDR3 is TGTGCCAGCAGAGACAGGGGGAACACCGGGGAGCTGTTTTTT.

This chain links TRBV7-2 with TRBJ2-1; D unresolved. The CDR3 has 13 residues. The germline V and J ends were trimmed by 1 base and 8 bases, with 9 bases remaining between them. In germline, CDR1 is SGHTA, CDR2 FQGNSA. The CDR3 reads CASSLDGTDEQFF. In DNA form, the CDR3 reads TGTGCCAGCAGCTTAGACGGAACGGATGAGCAGTTCTTC.

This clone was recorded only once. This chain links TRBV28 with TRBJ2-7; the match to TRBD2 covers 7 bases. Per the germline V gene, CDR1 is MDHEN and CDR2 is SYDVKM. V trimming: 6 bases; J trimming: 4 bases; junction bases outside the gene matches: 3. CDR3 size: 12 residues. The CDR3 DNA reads TGTGCCAGCAGCCTACTAGCGTACGAGCAGTACTTC. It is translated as CASSLLAYEQYF.

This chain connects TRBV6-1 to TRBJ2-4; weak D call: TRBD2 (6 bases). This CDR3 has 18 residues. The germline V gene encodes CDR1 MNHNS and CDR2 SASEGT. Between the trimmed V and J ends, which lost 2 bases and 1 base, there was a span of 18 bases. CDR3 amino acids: CASSEFVGGGTAKNIQYF. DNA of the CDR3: TGTGCCAGCAGTGAATTTGTGGGGGGAGGTACGGCCAAAAACATTCAGTACTTC.